This T cell receptor (beta chain) was recorded in a study of PD-1 blockade in classical Hodgkin lymphoma. Every patient had relapsed following autologous stem cell transplantation, and cohorts differed in brentuximab vedotin exposure. TCRdb's table, derived via immunoSEQ multiplex PCR, lists solely in-frame clones and lacks some. The profile shows 20,000 to 30,000 clones, 65% to 90% of them singletons. This clone showed up just a few times. Its target is unknown. Per the germline V gene, CDR1 is SEHNR and CDR2 is FQNEAQ (reference sequence). Trimming removed 1 base at V and 10 bases at J, with 8 bases between. The CDR3 is 13 residues long. Study-wide points: CD4+ TCR diversity climbed significantly by C4D1, unlike CD8+ TCR diversity. Patients with a complete response exhibited baseline diversity comparable to newly diagnosed patients. Diminished baseline TCR diversity has been reported in newly diagnosed patients relative to healthy donors. Anyone who began nivolumab under 1 year after ASCT was excluded.

The clonotype originates from a human donor with classical Hodgkin lymphoma. The material sequenced was peripheral blood mononuclear cells (PBMCs), taken at baseline. V usage is TRBV7-9 and J usage is TRBJ1-6, with D hard to call. The CDR3 sequence is CASSLDGRSPLHF. As DNA, the CDR3 is TGTGCCAGCAGCTTAGACGGGCGATCACCCCTCCACTTT.